This T cell receptor beta chain was found in a study of shared clonotypes between healthy human individuals. On the study more broadly: Participating donors consisted of two women and a few men aged 18 to 49.

At deep level, the assay was performed. Investigators spread the genomic DNA of each subset evenly over several immunoSEQ plates. Produced via immunoSEQ multiplex PCR; TCRdb's table is partial and in-frame only. In the table there are some 2.1 million clones, over 85% of which are singletons. Naive CD8 cells comprised CD45RO-negative, CCR7-positively selected cells, excluding terminally differentiated effector memory CD45RA+ cells. Sequenced: naive CD8+ T cells from PBMCs. The sequence came from a man between 18 and 35 years old in good health. Some clones in this sample may be carry-over from other donors' samples.

CDR3: CAWRVYRGNTIYF. CDR3 nucleotide sequence: TGTGCCTGGAGAGTATACAGGGGAAACACCATATATTTT. V is TRBV30 and J is TRBJ1-3, with a possible D match to TRBD1 (5 bases). With 3 bases removed from V and 4 bases from J, the gap between germline ends came to 10 bases. Germline CDR1 and CDR2: GTSNPN and SVGIG (reference sequence). This CDR3 is built from 13 residues.